This T cell receptor (beta chain) was recovered during a study of shared clonotypes between healthy human individuals. Assay: immunoSEQ multiplex PCR; the TCRdb copy retains only in-frame clones and omits some. The sample has about 2.4 million clones, roughly 92% seen once. V was shortened by 4 bases and J by 4 bases, with 10 bases between the two germline ends. Germline V lookup: CDR1 GTSNPN, CDR2 SVGIG (reference sequence). This CDR3 has 12 residues. Sequenced input: naive CD4+ T cells sorted from blood. Subset indicated: CD45RA+ positively selected. The rearrangement joins TRBV30 to TRBJ1-2, with D uncertain. This receptor was taken from a young man in good health. The CDR3 reads CAWTRSVYGYTF. The CDR3 nucleotides read TGTGCCTGGACCCGGTCAGTCTATGGCTACACCTTC.